The 20 T cell receptor beta chains below were found in one sample sequenced in a study of blood T cells in healthy people across ages. It was with a sample-barcoded 5' primer and a J-beta primer mix that a second PCR of about 6 to 12 cycles was run. Via MiXCR, TCRdb re-called the 5' RACE reads, giving one row per CDR3 protein. The sample shows roughly 1,500,000 distinct CDR3 sequences, 42% of them seen only once. Sequencing was carried out using blood. All receptors come from a woman younger than 35 in good health.

This clonotype has more than one count but fewer than ten. The V and J genes are TRBV5-1 and TRBJ1-4; D not resolved. Trimming cost V 4 bases and J 7 bases, with 14 bases left between them. The length of the CDR3 is 14 residues. Germline CDR1 and CDR2: SGHRS and YFSETQ. The CDR3 DNA sequence: TGCGCCAGCAGCCCCGTTGGGAGCGGTGAAAAACTGTTTTTT. This codes for CASSPVGSGEKLFF.

The chain couples TRBV29-1 to TRBJ2-1, with D unresolved. The CDR3 loop spans 20 amino acids. Germline V gene data show CDR1 as SQVTM and CDR2 as ANQGSEA. The V and J ends lost 7 bases and 0 bases respectively, with 31 bases between them. The CDR3 region has the DNA TGCAGCGGGCCACCCCGGTCTCCCCCCGGCCCACTAAGCTCCTACAATGAGCAGTTCTTC. Protein sequence: CSGPPRSPPGPLSSYNEQFF.

The genes are TRBV12-3 or TRBV12-4 and TRBJ2-1; perhaps TRBD1 as D (6 bases). Trimming shortened V by 5 bases and J by 14 bases, and 13 bases separated the two germline ends. The CDR3 loop spans 11 amino acids. DNA for the CDR3: TGTGCCAGCAGTCCTGGGACAAGGGAGTTCTTC. It codes for CASSPGTREFF.

This clonotype was found a few times. V usage is TRBV27 and J usage is TRBJ2-3; D gene unclear. V was cut by 0 bases and J by 5 bases, with 15 bases left in between. This CDR3 is 16 amino acids long. Germline V lookup: CDR1 MNHEY, CDR2 SMNVEV (reference sequence). CDR3 in DNA: TGTGCCAGCAGTTTATCATCCTCGCCAACAGTAGATACGCAGTATTTT. It codes for CASSLSSSPTVDTQYF.

The table lists this clonotype with a few counts. The germline gene is not matched at one end of the junction; a read error may be the cause. The V and J genes are TRBV5-6 and TRBJ1-2; 9 bases match TRBD1. Germline V lookup: CDR1 SGHDT, CDR2 YYEEEE. The CDR3 length is 16 residues. CDR3 bases: TGTGCCAACAGCTTGGGACAGGGCCCAGAGTACTATGGCTACACCTTC. It translates to CANSLGQGPEYYGYTF.

This clonotype turned up a few times. CDR3 DNA sequence: TGTGCCAGCAGTTACCCGGGGACTAGACAAGAGACCCAGTACTTC. Translated, it gives CASSYPGTRQETQYF. The rearrangement links TRBV6-2 or TRBV6-3 to TRBJ2-5; 8 positions agree with TRBD2. This CDR3 spans 15 amino acids. Germline CDR1 and CDR2: MNHEY and SVGEGT. Losses at the gene ends were 2 bases for V and 2 bases for J; bases not matched to a gene: 4.

The rearrangement links TRBV7-2 to TRBJ2-5, with a tentative D call TRBD1 (5 bases). This CDR3 spans 15 amino acids. Germline-derived CDR1 and CDR2 are SGHTA and FQGNSA. The V end was cut by 2 bases, the J end by 0 bases, with 10 bases between. DNA of the CDR3: TGTGCCAGCAGCTTACAGGGTTGGGACCAAGAGACCCAGTACTTC. Its translation: CASSLQGWDQETQYF.

This clonotype has just a few counts. Compared with germline, one end of the junction differs, possibly owing to a read error. The V gene is TRBV2, the J gene TRBJ2-3, with TRBD2 identical over 7 bases. Germline values: CDR1 SNHLY, CDR2 FYNNEI. This CDR3 comprises 15 residues. As DNA, the CDR3 is TGTGCCAGCACGAACTCGGGACTACCAACAGGTACGCAGTATTTT. Translating gives CASTNSGLPTGTQYF.

The chain combines TRBV29-1 with TRBJ1-3, with D possibly TRBD1 on 5 matching bases. CDR1 is SQVTM and CDR2 is ANQGSEA in the germline V gene. Trimming left V 7 bases short and J 0 bases short, with 10 bases between. CDR3 length: 13 amino acids. The CDR3 sequence: CSADSSSGNTIYF. CDR3 in DNA: TGCAGCGCAGACAGTAGCTCTGGAAACACCATATATTTT. Full variable domain (rest looked up from reference TRBV29-1 and TRBJ1-3): SAVISQKPSRDICQRGTSLTIQCQVDSQVTMMFWYRQQPGQSLTLIATANQGSEATYESGFVIDKFPISRPNLTFSTLTVSNMSPEDSSIYLCSADSSSGNTIYFGEGSWLTVV.

A remark on this clonotype: This sequence may be a read error, since a much larger clone differs from it by one base. The chain joins TRBV11-2 to TRBJ2-3, with D perhaps matching TRBD1 or TRBD2 (5 bases each). Per germline, CDR1 SGHAT and CDR2 FQNNGV. The CDR3 runs to 14 residues. Trimming took 5 bases from V and 2 from J, leaving 11 bases between them. DNA for the CDR3: TGTGCCAGCAGCGGACCGGGGACCACAGATACGCAGTATTTT. Translating gives CASSGPGTTDTQYF.

In this sample, this clonotype turned up a few times. The gene calls are TRBV9 and TRBJ2-7; 11 nucleotides line up with TRBD2. The ends lost 2 bases at V and 7 bases at J; junction bases unmatched: 5. Looked up from germline, CDR1 is SGDLS and CDR2 is YYNGEE. The CDR3 spans 14 residues. In DNA, the CDR3 is TGTGCCAGCAGCGTTACTAGCGGGAGTAAGGAGCAGTACTTC. Amino acid sequence: CASSVTSGSKEQYF.

This clonotype was seen only a few times. The chain recombines TRBV12-3 or TRBV12-4 with TRBJ1-6; D is perhaps TRBD1 (5 bases). The V end lost 2 bases, the J end lost 10 bases, and 18 bases lay between the germline ends. CDR3 length equals 16 residues. The CDR3 region is CASSLLGVQMGSPLHF. The CDR3 DNA reads TGTGCCAGCAGTTTACTAGGGGTGCAGATGGGATCACCCCTCCACTTT.

This clonotype has only one observation. The gene calls are TRBV6-5 and TRBJ2-7; 8 bases are shared with TRBD2. The CDR3 has 14 residues. Germline CDR1 is MNHEY and CDR2 is SVGAGI. The trim removed 2 bases at V and 5 bases at J, leaving 5 bases unmatched. Written as DNA, the CDR3 is TGTGCCAGCAGTTACGCACTAGCGGTGGACGAGCAGTACTTC. Amino acid sequence: CASSYALAVDEQYF.

The rearrangement joins TRBV29-1 to TRBJ2-1; D might be TRBD2 (5 bases). Near its end, the DNA agrees better with TRBJ2-7, so the J call may be wrong. Germline CDR1 reads SQVTM; CDR2 reads ANQGSEA. The CDR3 extends over 16 amino acids. The CDR3 reads CSVEEGGGDSYNEQYF. The CDR3 nucleotides are TGCAGCGTTGAAGAAGGAGGCGGCGACTCCTACAATGAGCAGTACTTC.

V usage is TRBV27 and J usage is TRBJ1-1, with D unclear. The CDR3 sequence is 14 residues long. Trimming cost V 1 base and J 1 base, with 7 bases left between them. Looked up from germline, CDR1 is MNHEY and CDR2 is SMNVEV (reference sequence). DNA of the CDR3: TGTGCCAGCAGTTTATATACAGCGAACACTGAAGCTTTCTTT. It is translated as CASSLYTANTEAFF.

This clonotype has more than one count but fewer than ten. The CDR3 loop is CASSLLPGTSANNEQFF. The CDR3 coding sequence is TGTGCCAGCAGTTTATTACCTGGGACTAGCGCAAACAATGAGCAGTTCTTC. The chain joins TRBV27 to TRBJ2-1, with 10 bases fitting TRBD2. CDR3 length: 17 amino acids. The V gene end was trimmed by 1 base and the J gene end by 5 bases; junction bases not matched to a gene: 8. Germline V gene data show CDR1 as MNHEY and CDR2 as SMNVEV (reference sequence).

This clonotype was found a few times. J is TRBJ2-3 and V is TRBV10-3; no reliable D call. The V end lost 4 bases, the J end lost 6 bases, and 11 bases lay between the germline ends. CDR1 and CDR2 (germline): ENHRY, SYGVKD. CDR3 length: 13 amino acids. CDR3 coding DNA: TGTGCCATCAGTGTCGAGTGGTCGGATACGCAGTATTTT. Translating gives CAISVEWSDTQYF.

J is TRBJ1-6 and V is TRBV12-3 or TRBV12-4, with 10 bases fitting TRBD1. The CDR3 loop spans 16 amino acids. V dropped 5 bases and J dropped 6; count of bases not matched to a gene: 7. Here the CDR3 reads CASSPPGTGVNSPLHF. Here the CDR3 DNA reads TGTGCCAGCAGTCCTCCCGGGACAGGGGTTAATTCACCCCTCCACTTT.

This clonotype was observed a few times. The rearrangement uses TRBV20-1 and TRBJ2-7; 7 positions match TRBD1. J was trimmed by 0 bases and V by 6 bases; bases with no gene match: 5. This CDR3 is built from 13 residues. Germline CDR1 reads DFQATT; CDR2 reads SNEGSKA (reference sequence). The CDR3 DNA reads TGCAGTGCACAGGGGTCCAACTCCTACGAGCAGTACTTC. Protein sequence: CSAQGSNSYEQYF.

The chain carries TRBV3-1 and TRBJ2-3; no clear D gene. With 0 bases removed from V and 11 bases from J, the gap between germline ends came to 9 bases. Germline-derived CDR1 and CDR2 are LGHDT and YNNKEL (reference sequence). This CDR3 is built from 12 residues. The CDR3: CASSQESVRQYF. CDR3 sequence (DNA): TGTGCCAGCAGCCAAGAAAGCGTAAGGCAGTATTTT.